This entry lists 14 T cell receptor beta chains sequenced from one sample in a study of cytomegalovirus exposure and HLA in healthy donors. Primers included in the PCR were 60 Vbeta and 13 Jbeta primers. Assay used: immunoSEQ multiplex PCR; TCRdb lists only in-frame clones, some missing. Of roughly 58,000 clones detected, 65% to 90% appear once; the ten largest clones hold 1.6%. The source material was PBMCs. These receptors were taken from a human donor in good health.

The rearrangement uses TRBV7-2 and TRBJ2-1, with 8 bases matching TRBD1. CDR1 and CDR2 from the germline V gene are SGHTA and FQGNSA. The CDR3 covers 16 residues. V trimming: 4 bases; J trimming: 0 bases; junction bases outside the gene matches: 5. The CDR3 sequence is CASSSRTGISYNEQFF. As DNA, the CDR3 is TGTGCCAGCAGCTCCCGGACAGGGATCTCCTACAATGAGCAGTTCTTC.

The CDR3 sequence: CASSLVYRVTGFAEAFF. Written as DNA, the CDR3 is TGTGCCAGCAGCTTGGTTTATAGGGTTACAGGGTTCGCTGAAGCTTTCTTT. The V call is TRBV5-6, the J call TRBJ1-1; perhaps TRBD1 as D (6 bases). This CDR3 comprises 17 residues. V lost 0 bases and J 6 bases, leaving 21 bases between the germline ends. CDR1 and CDR2 from the germline V gene are SGHDT and YYEEEE.

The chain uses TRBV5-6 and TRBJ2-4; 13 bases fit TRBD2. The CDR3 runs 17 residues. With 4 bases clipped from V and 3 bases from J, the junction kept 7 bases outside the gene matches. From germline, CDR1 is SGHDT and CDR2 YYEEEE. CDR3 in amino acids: CASSQGLAGQYKNIQYF. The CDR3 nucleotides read TGTGCCAGCAGCCAGGGACTAGCGGGGCAATACAAAAACATTCAGTACTTC.

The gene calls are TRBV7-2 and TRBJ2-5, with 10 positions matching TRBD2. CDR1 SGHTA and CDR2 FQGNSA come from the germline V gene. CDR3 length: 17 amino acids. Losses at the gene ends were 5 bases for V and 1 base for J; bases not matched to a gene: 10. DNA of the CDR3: TGTGCCAGCAGCCTCTTAGGGATAGCGGGAGGCCAAGAGACCCAGTACTTC. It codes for CASSLLGIAGGQETQYF.

CDR3: CASSQTSGRANEQFF. CDR3 in DNA: TGTGCCAGCTCACAAACTAGCGGGAGGGCTAATGAGCAGTTCTTC. This chain joins TRBV18 and TRBJ2-1, with 13 bases matching TRBD2. With 4 bases clipped from V and 7 bases from J, the junction kept 4 bases outside the gene matches. The CDR3 covers 15 residues. CDR1 is KGHSH and CDR2 is LQKENI in the germline V gene.

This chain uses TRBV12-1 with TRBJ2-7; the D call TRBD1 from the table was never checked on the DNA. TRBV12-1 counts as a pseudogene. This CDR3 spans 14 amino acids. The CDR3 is CAPKGGDRLYEQYF. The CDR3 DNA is TGTGCCCCCAAAGGCGGGGACAGGCTTTACGAGCAGTACTTC.

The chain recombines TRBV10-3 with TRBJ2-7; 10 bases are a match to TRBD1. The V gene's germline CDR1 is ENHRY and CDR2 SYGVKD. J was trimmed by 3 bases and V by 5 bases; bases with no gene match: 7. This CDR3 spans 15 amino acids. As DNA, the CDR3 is TGTGCCATCAGTTCGACAGGGGGCAGCTACTACGAGCAGTACTTC. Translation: CAISSTGGSYYEQYF.

The CDR3 DNA follows: TGTGCCACCAGCACTAGTGGTTTTCAGCCCCAGCATTTT. This sequence encodes CATSTSGFQPQHF. The chain joins TRBV15 to TRBJ1-5; no clear D. Germline V gives CDR1 LNHNV, CDR2 YYDKDF (reference sequence). The CDR3 consists of 13 residues. The ends were cut back, 4 bases at V and 6 bases at J, with 10 bases in the middle.

CDR3 sequence (DNA): TGTGCCAGCAGCGCCGGGACTAGTGTACAAGAGACCCAGTACTTC. Amino acid sequence: CASSAGTSVQETQYF. The chain joins TRBV2 to TRBJ2-5; the match to TRBD2 covers 8 bases. The CDR3 spans 15 residues. J was trimmed by 2 bases and V by 6 bases; bases with no gene match: 8. Germline V gene data show CDR1 as SNHLY and CDR2 as FYNNEI.

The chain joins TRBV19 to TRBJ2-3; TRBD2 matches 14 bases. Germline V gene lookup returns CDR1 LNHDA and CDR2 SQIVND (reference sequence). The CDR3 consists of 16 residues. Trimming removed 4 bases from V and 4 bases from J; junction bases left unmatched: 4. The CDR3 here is CASSRRLAGGSDTQYF. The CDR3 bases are TGTGCCAGTAGTAGAAGACTAGCGGGGGGGTCAGATACGCAGTATTTT. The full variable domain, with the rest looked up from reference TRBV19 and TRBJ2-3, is DGGITQSPKYLFRKEGQNVTLSCEQNLNHDAMYWYRQDPGQGLRLIYYSQIVNDFQKGDIAEGYSVSREKKESFPLTVTSAQKNPTAFYLCASSRRLAGGSDTQYFGPGTRLTVL.

CDR3 in amino acids: CASSLPQGGYTF. The CDR3 coding sequence is TGTGCCAGCAGCTTACCGCAGGGGGGCTACACCTTC. J is TRBJ1-2 and V is TRBV11-2; D is possibly TRBD1 (6 bases). This CDR3 spans 12 amino acids. The germline CDR1 and CDR2 sequences are SGHAT and FQNNGV. The germline V and J ends were trimmed by 2 bases and 8 bases, with 9 bases remaining between them.

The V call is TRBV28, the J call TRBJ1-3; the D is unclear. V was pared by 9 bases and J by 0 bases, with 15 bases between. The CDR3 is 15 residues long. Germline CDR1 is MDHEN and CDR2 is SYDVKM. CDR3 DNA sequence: TGTGCCAGTACGGGAAATCCCGACTCTGGAAACACCATATATTTT. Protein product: CASTGNPDSGNTIYF.

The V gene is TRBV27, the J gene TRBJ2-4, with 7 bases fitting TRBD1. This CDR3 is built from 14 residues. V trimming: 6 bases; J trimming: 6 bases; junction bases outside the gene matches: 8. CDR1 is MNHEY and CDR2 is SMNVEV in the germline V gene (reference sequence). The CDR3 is CASSLVGQLNIQYF. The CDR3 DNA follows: TGTGCCAGCAGCCTAGTGGGACAGCTAAACATTCAGTACTTC.

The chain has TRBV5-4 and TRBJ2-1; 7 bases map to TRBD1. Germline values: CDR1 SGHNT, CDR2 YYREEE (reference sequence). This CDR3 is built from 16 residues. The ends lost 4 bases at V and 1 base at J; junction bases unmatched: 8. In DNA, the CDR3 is TGTGCCAGCAGCCCAAATGACAGGGTTTCCTACAATGAGCAGTTCTTC. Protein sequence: CASSPNDRVSYNEQFF.